This T cell receptor beta chain is drawn from a study of blood T cells in healthy people across ages. Overall study findings and caveats: Naive and antigen-experienced cells could not be conclusively compared, given unsorted PBMCs. Naive T cell percentage by flow cytometry tracked strongly with beta diversity.

Healthy Caucasian individuals from Russia aged about 6 to 90 were enrolled as donors. The CDR3 runs 21 residues. In germline, CDR1 is SGHAT, CDR2 FQDESV (reference sequence). The V end lost 2 bases, the J end lost 0 bases, and 25 bases lay between the germline ends. Combining a sample-barcoded 5' primer with a J-beta primer mix, a second PCR ran for about 6 to 11 cycles. A minimum of 2.5 million CDR3-containing paired-end reads was obtained for each sample. TCRdb fed the 5' RACE reads into MiXCR, producing one record per CDR3 protein. Among 1.2 million to 1.5 million distinct CDR3 sequences, about 40% were seen once, and the ten largest hold 7.9%. Details on this clonotype: The target antigen is unknown.

This chain links TRBV11-1 with TRBJ1-4, with D maybe TRBD1 (6 bases). This clonotype was sampled from a woman aged 18-35 years in good health. Input material: blood. CDR3 coding DNA: TGTGCCAGCAGCTTATATCGCGTGGCAGGGGTATTGTTCGCAACTAATGAAAAACTGTTTTTT. Protein: CASSLYRVAGVLFATNEKLFF. Full variable domain (outside the CDR3, taken from reference TRBV11-1 and TRBJ1-4): EAEVAQSPRYKITEKSQAVAFWCDPISGHATLYWYRQILGQGPELLVQFQDESVVDDSQLPKDRFSAERLKGVDSTLKIQPAELGDSAMYLCASSLYRVAGVLFATNEKLFFGSGTQLSVL.